A single sample is the source of the 18 T cell receptor beta chains below, sequenced in a study of blood T cell repertoires in COVID-19. TCRdb's copy holds only in-frame clones and misses some; the assay was immunoSEQ multiplex PCR. The sample lists more than 250,000 clones, 87% occurring once. The source material was PBMCs or T cells enriched from blood (not recorded which). Receptors were obtained from a young woman who had recovered from COVID-19.

This sequence joins TRBV9 and TRBJ2-7, with TRBD1 matching 9 bases. V shed 4 bases, J shed 3 bases, and the junction held 5 bases outside the gene matches. CDR1 is SGDLS and CDR2 is YYNGEE in the germline V gene. The CDR3 covers 14 residues. CDR3 residues: CASSRTGDLYEQYF. Here the CDR3 DNA reads TGTGCCAGCAGCAGGACAGGGGACCTCTACGAGCAGTACTTC.

The count of this clone is one. This chain links TRBV5-8 with TRBJ1-2; no clear D. The CDR3 totals 14 residues. CDR1 and CDR2 (germline): SGHTS, YDEGEE. Trimming cost V 0 bases and J 3 bases, with 9 bases left between them. The CDR3 is CASSLVRVDYGYTF. CDR3 bases: TGTGCCAGCAGCTTGGTTCGGGTTGACTATGGCTACACCTTC.

The chain uses TRBV30 and TRBJ1-5; possibly TRBD1 for D (6 bases). V lost 5 bases and J lost 0, with 11 bases in between. The length of the CDR3 is 14 residues. Germline V lookup: CDR1 GTSNPN, CDR2 SVGIG (reference sequence). CDR3 coding DNA: TGTGCCTGGGCCCCAGGGGTTAGCAATCAGCCCCAGCATTTT. Translating gives CAWAPGVSNQPQHF.

V is TRBV6-5 and J is TRBJ2-7, with D possibly being TRBD1 (5 bases). This CDR3 has 11 amino acids. Germline loops: CDR1 MNHEY, CDR2 SVGAGI. V was pared by 7 bases and J by 3 bases, with 7 bases between. CDR3 DNA: TGTGCCAGCACCAGGGACTACGAGCAGTACTTC. Protein product: CASTRDYEQYF.

The genes are TRBV12-5 and TRBJ1-3; possible D gene TRBD1, 6 bases. Deletions cut 0 bases from V and 2 bases from J, with 14 bases between. The CDR3 loop spans 17 amino acids. The germline V gene has CDR1 LGHNT and CDR2 FRNRAP. The CDR3 DNA follows: TGTGCTAGTGGTTTGGTCATAGACAGGCTCACTGGAAACACCATATATTTT. Translated: CASGLVIDRLTGNTIYF.

This clone came up once. This rearrangement joins TRBV18 to TRBJ2-1; 9 bases fit TRBD2. This CDR3 spans 16 amino acids. From germline, CDR1 is KGHSH and CDR2 LQKENI. J gave up 8 bases and V 0 bases, and 8 bases lay outside the gene matches. CDR3 nucleotides: TGTGCCAGCTCACCACCGGTGCGGGGGGGCCGATATGAGCAGTTCTTC. Its translation: CASSPPVRGGRYEQFF.

The table lists this clone with a count of one. The V gene is TRBV11-2, the J gene TRBJ2-5; 10 nucleotides match TRBD2. The CDR3 is 16 amino acids. Per germline, CDR1 SGHAT and CDR2 FQNNGV. V lost 5 bases to trimming and J lost 5 bases; unmatched junction nucleotides: 11. As DNA, the CDR3 is TGTGCCAGCAGCAAATATCTAGCGGGGGTCGGGGAGACCCAGTACTTC. Protein sequence: CASSKYLAGVGETQYF.

This chain links TRBV4-1 with TRBJ1-5; the D is unclear. The CDR3 sequence is 14 residues long. V gave up 4 bases and J gave up 5 bases, with 12 bases separating them. The germline gives CDR1 MGHRA, CDR2 YSYEKL. CDR3 residues: CASSLAEGDQPQHF. CDR3 in DNA: TGCGCCAGCAGCCTAGCCGAGGGTGATCAGCCCCAGCATTTT.

The V gene is TRBV7-9, the J gene TRBJ2-7; 7 bases align to TRBD1. The trim removed 5 bases at V and 5 bases at J, leaving 6 bases unmatched. Looked up from germline, CDR1 is SEHNR and CDR2 is FQNEAQ (reference sequence). This CDR3 is 13 amino acids long. CDR3 sequence: CASSTTGTHEQYF. The CDR3 bases are TGTGCCAGCAGCACGACAGGGACGCACGAGCAGTACTTC.

As for this clone: One junction end disagrees with the germline gene, perhaps due to a read error. The chain recombines TRBV7-7 with TRBJ2-2, with 9 bases aligning to TRBD1. Per germline, CDR1 SSHAT and CDR2 FNYEAQ (reference sequence). The length of the CDR3 is 17 residues. CDR3 bases: TGTGCTAGCAGCTTGAATACAGGGGGCCCGAACACCGGGGAGCTGTTTTTT. Translating gives CASSLNTGGPNTGELFF.

This chain connects TRBV5-1 to TRBJ2-6; D gene ambiguous. Germline CDR1 and CDR2: SGHRS and YFSETQ. Trimming cost V 4 bases and J 0 bases, with 8 bases left between them. This CDR3 region has 15 residues. The CDR3 loop is CASSPPSSGANVLTF. The CDR3 region has the DNA TGCGCCAGCAGCCCGCCCAGCTCTGGGGCCAACGTCCTGACTTTC.

The gene calls are TRBV13 and TRBJ1-2, with 12 nucleotides matching TRBD1. With 5 bases clipped from V and 4 bases from J, the junction kept 11 bases outside the gene matches. Per the germline V gene, CDR1 is PRHDT and CDR2 is FYEKMQ (reference sequence). The CDR3 is 17 residues long. The CDR3 protein is CASSTSRWDRGPYGYTF. CDR3 nucleotide sequence: TGTGCCAGCAGCACATCCCGGTGGGACAGGGGGCCCTATGGCTACACCTTC.

The table lists this clone with a count of one. The J gene is TRBJ1-2, the V gene TRBV29-1, with D unclear. Germline V gene lookup returns CDR1 SQVTM and CDR2 ANQGSEA. The CDR3 totals 11 residues. Trimming left V 6 bases short and J 2 bases short, with 7 bases between. CDR3 coding DNA: TGCAGCGTCGGGGTCAACTATGGCTACACCTTC. This codes for CSVGVNYGYTF.

The genes are TRBV9 and TRBJ2-6, with a tentative D call TRBD1 (5 bases). Germline V gene sequence: CDR1 SGDLS, CDR2 YYNGEE. This CDR3 comprises 15 residues. V was shortened by 0 bases and J by 4 bases, with 8 bases between the two germline ends. CDR3 sequence reads: CASSVVQGGANVLTF. The CDR3 nucleotides read TGTGCCAGCAGCGTAGTGCAGGGAGGGGCCAACGTCCTGACTTTC.

V is TRBV13 and J is TRBJ2-7; TRBD2 matches 8 bases. The germline V gene has CDR1 PRHDT and CDR2 FYEKMQ (reference sequence). J lost 0 bases, V lost 2 bases, and 6 bases had no gene match. The CDR3 extends over 16 amino acids. The CDR3 protein is CASSLMRRGDSYEQYF. CDR3 bases: TGTGCCAGCAGCTTAATGAGGCGGGGGGACTCCTACGAGCAGTACTTC.

The chain joins TRBV6-1 to TRBJ1-5; D perhaps matches TRBD1 (5 bases). Per the germline V gene, CDR1 is MNHNS and CDR2 is SASEGT. The CDR3 totals 15 residues. Trimming removed 2 bases at V and 6 bases at J, with 14 bases between. CDR3 protein: CASSESMLGGQPQHF. CDR3 DNA: TGTGCCAGCAGTGAATCTATGCTGGGGGGTCAGCCCCAGCATTTT.

This clone has only one observation. The rearrangement links TRBV2 to TRBJ2-7; the D gene is possibly TRBD2 (5 bases). Germline-derived CDR1 and CDR2 are SNHLY and FYNNEI. Trimming stripped 4 bases from V and 12 bases from J, with 22 bases between. This CDR3 region has 14 residues. DNA for the CDR3: TGTGCCAGCAGTGCACCAACGGGAAACCCAGTGCCGTACTTC. This encodes CASSAPTGNPVPYF.

The gene calls are TRBV18 and TRBJ1-1, with 11 bases fitting TRBD1. With V trimmed by 2 bases and J by 5 bases, 4 bases remained unmatched. Germline V gives CDR1 KGHSH, CDR2 LQKENI. This CDR3 region has 15 residues. CDR3 nucleotide sequence: TGTGCCAGCTCACCAGGGACAGGGGGGATGACTGAAGCTTTCTTT. It encodes CASSPGTGGMTEAFF.